One and the same sample provided the 9 T cell receptor beta chains below, sequenced in a study of Tregs in tolerant kidney transplant recipients. Produced via immunoSEQ multiplex PCR; TCRdb's table is partial and in-frame only. The sample shows roughly 99,000 clones, roughly 93% of them seen only once. The specimen comprised CD4+ T cells from blood, sampled before the transplant. Every receptor here comes from a human donor who received a combined kidney and bone marrow transplant.

This rearrangement joins TRBV2 to TRBJ1-5; 12 positions match TRBD1. The germline V gene encodes CDR1 SNHLY and CDR2 FYNNEI. J was trimmed by 6 bases and V by 6 bases; bases with no gene match: 6. The CDR3 is made up of 15 amino acids. CDR3 sequence: CASRTGTGGTQPQHF. Written as DNA, the CDR3 is TGTGCCAGCAGAACCGGGACAGGGGGCACTCAGCCCCAGCATTTT. Drawing the rest from reference TRBV2 and TRBJ1-5, the complete variable domain is EPEVTQTPSHQVTQMGQEVILRCVPISNHLYFYWYRQILGQKVEFLVSFYNNEISEKSEIFDDQFSVERPDGSNFTLKIRSTKLEDSAMYFCASRTGTGGTQPQHFGDGTRLSIL.

The chain recombines TRBV4-1 with TRBJ2-5; D is perhaps TRBD1 (7 bases). Germline V gene data show CDR1 as MGHRA and CDR2 as YSYEKL. The CDR3 spans 14 residues. The V gene lost 2 bases and the J gene lost 9 bases, with 16 bases spanning the gap. The CDR3 loop reads CASSQSGGIGAQYF. CDR3 nucleotides: TGCGCCAGCAGCCAATCAGGGGGGATCGGGGCCCAGTACTTC.

The chain links TRBV27 to TRBJ1-5, with 7 bases identical to TRBD1. Germline V gene sequence: CDR1 MNHEY, CDR2 SMNVEV (reference sequence). Unmatched junction bases numbered 9, after V lost 5 bases and J lost 2 bases. The CDR3 totals 16 residues. The CDR3 is CASSLIRGLGNQPQHF. CDR3 nucleotide sequence: TGTGCCAGCAGTCTAATAAGGGGGCTGGGCAATCAGCCCCAGCATTTT.

On this clone itself: The junction and the germline gene differ at one end; a read error may be behind it. The identical CDR3 is also encoded by other nucleotide sequences in the sample. The V gene is TRBV2, the J gene TRBJ1-6; TRBD1 matches at 7 bases. Germline assignment: CDR1 SNHLY and CDR2 FYNNEI. The CDR3 has 16 amino acids. CDR3 nucleotide sequence: TGTGCCAGCAGTGAACGTACGACAGGGACACATTCCCCCCTCCACTTT. Its protein product is CASSERTTGTHSPLHF.

In DNA form, the CDR3 reads TGTGCCATCAGCCCACAGGGGAGCACAGATACGCAGTATTTT. It yields the protein CAISPQGSTDTQYF. The chain joins TRBV10-3 to TRBJ2-3, with TRBD1 matching 7 bases. The length of the CDR3 is 14 residues. CDR1 is ENHRY and CDR2 is SYGVKD in the germline V gene. V lost 6 bases, J lost 0 bases, and 3 bases stayed unmatched.

This sequence joins TRBV5-1 and TRBJ2-5, with a possible D match to TRBD2 (5 bases). The germline CDR1 and CDR2 sequences are SGHRS and YFSETQ. The V end was cut by 2 bases, the J end by 5 bases, with 10 bases between. The CDR3 contains 13 residues. For the CDR3, the DNA is TGCGCCAGCAGCTTAACACTAGGGGAGACCCAGTACTTC. Protein product: CASSLTLGETQYF.

The DNA for the CDR3 is TGTGCCAGCAGCCAAGGGGGGGGCCGGGGAGAGACCCAGTACTTC. It specifies CASSQGGGRGETQYF. The rearrangement links TRBV7-9 to TRBJ2-5, with D tentatively TRBD2 (7 bases). V was shortened by 5 bases and J by 4 bases, with 17 bases between the two germline ends. The CDR3 is 15 amino acids. In germline, CDR1 is SEHNR, CDR2 FQNEAQ (reference sequence).

The table lists this clone with a count of one. The chain uses TRBV11-3 and TRBJ2-2; D is undetermined. V was cut by 5 bases and J by 1 base, with 5 bases left in between. There are 13 residues in the CDR3. CDR1 SGHNT and CDR2 YENEEA come from the germline V gene. Here the CDR3 DNA reads TGTGCCAGCAGCGCACAGAACACCGGGGAGCTGTTTTTT. Its translation is CASSAQNTGELFF.

This clone showed up just a few times. The genes are TRBV28 and TRBJ2-7; D uncertain. The V and J ends lost 4 bases and 1 base respectively, with 11 bases between them. Germline CDR1 reads MDHEN; CDR2 reads SYDVKM. The CDR3 totals 14 residues. The CDR3 DNA reads TGTGCCAGCAGTTCCCCTCACATGTCCTACGAGCAGTACTTC. It codes for CASSSPHMSYEQYF. The full variable domain, in which reference TRBV28 and TRBJ2-7 provide the parts outside the CDR3, is DVKVTQSSRYLVKRTGEKVFLECVQDMDHENMFWYRQDPGLGLRLIYFSYDVKMKEKGDIPEGYSVSREKKERFSLILESASTNQTSMYLCASSSPHMSYEQYFGPGTRLTVT.